This T cell receptor (beta chain) emerged from a study of blood T cell repertoires in COVID-19. The overall study: Sample material is recorded as cDNA or gDNA derived from T cells, B-cell-depleted T cells, or PBMCs.

In germline, CDR1 is KGHDR, CDR2 SFDVKD. This CDR3 region has 14 residues. The V and J ends lost 5 bases and 4 bases, in that order; junction bases with no gene match: 4. TCRdb's copy holds only in-frame clones and misses some; the assay was immunoSEQ multiplex PCR. The sample includes approximately 350,000 clones, approximately 86% of them seen just once. Source material: peripheral blood. The rearrangement links TRBV24-1 to TRBJ2-1; 7 nucleotides align to TRBD1. The clonotype was recovered from a woman aged 55-69 years with COVID-19, enrolled during active disease. The CDR3 protein is CATSAATGYNEQFF. CDR3 bases: TGTGCCACCAGTGCCGCGACAGGGTACAATGAGCAGTTCTTC.